This entry features one TCR beta chain sequence. TCRdb re-analysed the 5' RACE reads in MiXCR, keeping a single row per CDR3 protein. The sample consists of tens of thousands of distinct CDR3 sequences, 6% to 8% of them appearing once. The source of the sample is a study of T-cell memory formation after mild COVID-19. Sequences were obtained from PBMCs or a T cell subset sorted from them (not recorded which). The source is a man between 18 and 35 years old who had mild COVID-19 (a few samples of this study predate the infection). Cell type and time point are not known.

CDR3 amino acids: CASLKPDRGGNEQFF. The CDR3 DNA follows: TGTGCCAGCCTGAAACCAGACAGGGGAGGGAATGAGCAGTTCTTC. This sequence joins TRBV6-2 or TRBV6-3 and TRBJ2-1, with a tentative D call TRBD1 (8 bases). Per germline, CDR1 MNHEY and CDR2 SVGEGT. V lost 8 bases, J lost 7 bases, and 21 bases lay in between. CDR3 length: 15 residues.